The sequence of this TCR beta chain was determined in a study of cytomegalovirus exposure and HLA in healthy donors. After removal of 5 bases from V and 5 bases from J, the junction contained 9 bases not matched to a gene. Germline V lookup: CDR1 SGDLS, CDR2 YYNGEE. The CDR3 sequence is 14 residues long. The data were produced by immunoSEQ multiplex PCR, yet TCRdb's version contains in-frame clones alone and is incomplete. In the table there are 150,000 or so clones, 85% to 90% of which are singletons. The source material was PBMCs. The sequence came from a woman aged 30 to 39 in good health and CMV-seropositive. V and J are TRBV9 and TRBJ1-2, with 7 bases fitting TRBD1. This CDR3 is CASSRGQLKYGYTF. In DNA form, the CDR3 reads TGTGCCAGCAGTCGGGGACAGTTAAAATATGGCTACACCTTC.